Listed below are T cell receptor beta chains from one sample, sequenced in a study of T cells in Graves' hyperthyroidism and ophthalmopathy. TCRdb reprocessed the multiplex PCR reads via MiXCR and lists one record per CDR3 protein. This table has about 380,000 distinct CDR3 sequences, less than 20% appearing once. The sample consisted of blood. All receptors come from a man between 18 and 29 years old with Graves' ophthalmopathy. Both conserved end residues are part of each CDR3. The order of the fields is V gene, J gene, clone size, D gene, CDR3 DNA, CDR3 protein. The D gene is left open where the match is weak. Size values are once, few and many counts, or a class for expanded clones, and some rows have none.

v_call: TRBV27; j_call: TRBJ2-2; clone_size: few; d_call: .; cdr3_nt: TGTGCCAGCAGCCAGGACACGAACACCGGGGAGCTGTTTTTT; cdr3_aa: CASSQDTNTGELFF
v_call: TRBV28; j_call: TRBJ1-3; clone_size: many; d_call: .; cdr3_nt: TGTGCCAGCAGTTTATATTTTGGAAACACCATATATTTT; cdr3_aa: CASSLYFGNTIYF
v_call: TRBV5-6; j_call: TRBJ1-1; clone_size: many; d_call: .; cdr3_nt: TGTGCCAGCAGCTTTCGTCAGGCCCTGGGTGCTTTCTTT; cdr3_aa: CASSFRQALGAFF
v_call: TRBV4-1; j_call: TRBJ1-1; clone_size: .; d_call: .; cdr3_nt: TGCGCCAGCAGCCAAGATACGGGGCAGGGGTACACTGAAGCTTTCTTT; cdr3_aa: CASSQDTGQGYTEAFF
v_call: TRBV5-8; j_call: TRBJ2-1; clone_size: .; d_call: .; cdr3_nt: TGTGCCAGCAGAGGTCTCATAGAGCAGTTCTTC; cdr3_aa: CASRGLIEQFF
v_call: TRBV12-3/TRBV12-4; j_call: TRBJ1-5; clone_size: many; d_call: .; cdr3_nt: TGTGCCAGCAGTTTCCGGGGGAGGGATCAGCCCCAGCATTTT; cdr3_aa: CASSFRGRDQPQHF
v_call: TRBV7-2; j_call: TRBJ1-2; clone_size: many; d_call: .; cdr3_nt: TGTGCCAGCAGCTTCGGACAGATCTATGGCTACACCTTC; cdr3_aa: CASSFGQIYGYTF
v_call: TRBV2; j_call: TRBJ2-1; clone_size: many; d_call: .; cdr3_nt: TGTGCCAGCATACCTCCGCCCAGCTCCTACAATGAGCAGTTCTTC; cdr3_aa: CASIPPPSSYNEQFF
v_call: TRBV6-2/TRBV6-3; j_call: TRBJ1-2; clone_size: .; d_call: TRBD1; cdr3_nt: TGTGCCAGCAGTGTTCACGGGACAGGGGTCCTAGGGTATGGCTACACCTTC; cdr3_aa: CASSVHGTGVLGYGYTF
v_call: TRBV7-3; j_call: TRBJ2-5; clone_size: few; d_call: TRBD1; cdr3_nt: TGTGCCAGCAGCTTCACCGGACAGGGGGAAGGGACCCAGTACTTC; cdr3_aa: CASSFTGQGEGTQYF
v_call: TRBV24-1; j_call: TRBJ1-3; clone_size: .; d_call: .; cdr3_nt: TGTGCCACCATGGAAGACAATGGAAACTCCATATATTTT; cdr3_aa: CATMEDNGNSIYF
v_call: TRBV6-6; j_call: TRBJ1-1; clone_size: few; d_call: .; cdr3_nt: TGTGCCAGCAGTTACCGGGGGGGGTATGAAGCTTTCTTT; cdr3_aa: CASSYRGGYEAFF
v_call: TRBV5-1; j_call: TRBJ2-5; clone_size: .; d_call: TRBD1; cdr3_nt: TGCGCCAGCAACCCCGGGACAGGCCCACAAGAGACCCAGTACTTC; cdr3_aa: CASNPGTGPQETQYF
v_call: TRBV7-2; j_call: TRBJ2-5; clone_size: few; d_call: TRBD2; cdr3_nt: TGTGCCAGCAGCCCGAAAACTAGCGGGGGACCACCCTCCGAGACCCAGTACTTC; cdr3_aa: CASSPKTSGGPPSETQYF
v_call: TRBV7-9; j_call: TRBJ1-2; clone_size: many; d_call: .; cdr3_nt: TGTGCCAGCAGCTTTAGTCAGATGGGCTACACCTTC; cdr3_aa: CASSFSQMGYTF
v_call: TRBV5-4; j_call: TRBJ2-1; clone_size: .; d_call: TRBD2; cdr3_nt: TGTGCCAGCAGCCTACGGACTAGCGGGGATTACAATGAGCAGTTCTTC; cdr3_aa: CASSLRTSGDYNEQFF
v_call: TRBV2; j_call: TRBJ1-1; clone_size: many; d_call: .; cdr3_nt: TGTGCCAGCAGTTACCTGGGCACTGAAGCTTTCTTT; cdr3_aa: CASSYLGTEAFF
v_call: TRBV7-2; j_call: TRBJ2-7; clone_size: many; d_call: TRBD2; cdr3_nt: TGTGCCAGCAGCACTACTAGCGGGGAGTCCTACGAGCAGTACTTC; cdr3_aa: CASSTTSGESYEQYF
v_call: TRBV20-1; j_call: TRBJ2-2; clone_size: .; d_call: .; cdr3_nt: TGCAGTGCGCTCTACCTAGCGTCCGGGGAGCTGTTTTTT; cdr3_aa: CSALYLASGELFF
v_call: TRBV19; j_call: TRBJ2-2; clone_size: many; d_call: TRBD1; cdr3_nt: TGTGCCAGTACCGTACAGGGGTCGAACACCGGGGAGCTGTTTTTT; cdr3_aa: CASTVQGSNTGELFF
v_call: TRBV5-5; j_call: TRBJ2-3; clone_size: .; d_call: TRBD2; cdr3_nt: TGCGCCAGCAGACAAGGACTAGCGGGGGCGGATACGCAGTATTTT; cdr3_aa: CASRQGLAGADTQYF
v_call: TRBV13; j_call: TRBJ2-5; clone_size: many; d_call: .; cdr3_nt: TGTGCCAGCAGCTTAATCGGCCAAGAGACCCAGTACTTC; cdr3_aa: CASSLIGQETQYF
v_call: TRBV5-1; j_call: TRBJ2-3; clone_size: many; d_call: .; cdr3_nt: TGCGCCAGCAGAGCACGGCGGACTAGCACAGATACGCAGTATTTT; cdr3_aa: CASRARRTSTDTQYF
v_call: TRBV5-5; j_call: TRBJ2-2; clone_size: few; d_call: .; cdr3_nt: TGTGCCAGCAGCTTGGAACTCAACACCGGGGAGCTGTTTTTT; cdr3_aa: CASSLELNTGELFF
v_call: TRBV2; j_call: TRBJ1-2; clone_size: .; d_call: .; cdr3_nt: TGTGCCAGCGGGGACCAGGGGAACTATGGCTACACCTTC; cdr3_aa: CASGDQGNYGYTF
v_call: TRBV7-8; j_call: TRBJ2-1; clone_size: many; d_call: .; cdr3_nt: TGTGCCAGCAGCTTAGCATATCGGACAGCTTACAATGAGCAGTTCTTC; cdr3_aa: CASSLAYRTAYNEQFF
v_call: TRBV6-1; j_call: TRBJ2-3; clone_size: .; d_call: .; cdr3_nt: TGTGCCAGCAGAAATGGGACAGCGGGGGTAAACAAAGATACGCAGTATTTT; cdr3_aa: CASRNGTAGVNKDTQYF
v_call: TRBV18; j_call: TRBJ1-1; clone_size: many; d_call: .; cdr3_nt: TGTGCCAGCTCACCACCACCAGCCAACACTGAAGCTTTCTTT; cdr3_aa: CASSPPPANTEAFF
v_call: TRBV5-1; j_call: TRBJ2-3; clone_size: many; d_call: .; cdr3_nt: TGCGCCAGCAGCGTTGGAGGGGCTAGCACAGATACGCAGTATTTT; cdr3_aa: CASSVGGASTDTQYF
v_call: TRBV4-1; j_call: TRBJ2-5; clone_size: few; d_call: .; cdr3_nt: TGCGCCAGCAGCCCCTACGCGGACCAAGAGACCCAGTACTTC; cdr3_aa: CASSPYADQETQYF
v_call: TRBV10-3; j_call: TRBJ2-7; clone_size: many; d_call: .; cdr3_nt: TGTGCCATCAGTGATGGTCAGTCCTACGAGCAGTACTTC; cdr3_aa: CAISDGQSYEQYF
v_call: TRBV12-3/TRBV12-4; j_call: TRBJ1-4; clone_size: .; d_call: TRBD1; cdr3_nt: TGTGCCAGCAGAGGACAGGTCAATGAAAAACTGTTTTTT; cdr3_aa: CASRGQVNEKLFF
v_call: TRBV3-1; j_call: TRBJ2-3; clone_size: .; d_call: .; cdr3_nt: TGTGCCAGCAGCCCCGCCGGGGGCACAGATACGCAGTATTTT; cdr3_aa: CASSPAGGTDTQYF
v_call: TRBV6-1; j_call: TRBJ1-1; clone_size: many; d_call: TRBD1; cdr3_nt: TGTGCCAGCAGTGAAGCGCTGGGCAGGGGGGCTGAAGCTTTCTTT; cdr3_aa: CASSEALGRGAEAFF
v_call: TRBV20-1; j_call: TRBJ1-2; clone_size: few; d_call: .; cdr3_nt: TGCAGTGCTAGAGGGCAAGGAAGGGAAGGCTACACCTTC; cdr3_aa: CSARGQGREGYTF
v_call: TRBV12-3/TRBV12-4; j_call: TRBJ1-5; clone_size: many; d_call: TRBD1; cdr3_nt: TGTGCCAGCAGTCTCCCAAGCGCCTTCTACGGACAGGATCAGCCCCAGCATTTT; cdr3_aa: CASSLPSAFYGQDQPQHF
v_call: TRBV5-1; j_call: TRBJ2-1; clone_size: many; d_call: .; cdr3_nt: TGCGCCAGCAGCTGGCCTTCGACGGCAGATGAGCAGTTCTTC; cdr3_aa: CASSWPSTADEQFF
v_call: TRBV6-5; j_call: TRBJ1-1; clone_size: .; d_call: .; cdr3_nt: TGTGCCAGCAGTTTCGGCATTCAGATGAACACTGAAGCTTTCTTT; cdr3_aa: CASSFGIQMNTEAFF
v_call: TRBV6-1; j_call: TRBJ2-7; clone_size: once; d_call: TRBD2; cdr3_nt: TGTACCAGCAGCCCCGGGACTAGCGGATCCTACGAGCAGTACTTC; cdr3_aa: CTSSPGTSGSYEQYF
v_call: TRBV18; j_call: TRBJ2-7; clone_size: few; d_call: TRBD1; cdr3_nt: TGTGCCAGCTCACCACCTCCGGGACAGCTAGACGAGCAGTACTTC; cdr3_aa: CASSPPPGQLDEQYF
v_call: TRBV24-1; j_call: TRBJ1-1; clone_size: .; d_call: .; cdr3_nt: TGTGCCACCAGTGGGGCAGAGGGGACTGAAGCTTTCTTT; cdr3_aa: CATSGAEGTEAFF
v_call: TRBV18; j_call: TRBJ1-6; clone_size: few; d_call: TRBD1; cdr3_nt: TGTGCCAGCTCACCCTCGACAGGGGGGCGTTCACCCCTCCACTTT; cdr3_aa: CASSPSTGGRSPLHF
v_call: TRBV5-1; j_call: TRBJ2-1; clone_size: many; d_call: .; cdr3_nt: TGCGCCAGCAGCCAGAGGGGAGTGGATGAGCAGTTCTTC; cdr3_aa: CASSQRGVDEQFF